These 11 T cell receptor beta chains were sequenced from one sample in a study of OX40 agonist ivuxolimab in advanced cancers. Repertoires were generated with immunoSEQ multiplex PCR, while TCRdb's copy carries only in-frame clones and drops some. The data show around 25,000 clones, about 80% seen once. The sequenced sample was CD4+ or CD8+ T cells sorted from blood, obtained in a trial of the OX40 agonist ivuxolimab. The source of these receptors is an adult with an advanced solid tumor such as melanoma, head and neck, liver or kidney cancer.

This clone has a single count. The V and J genes are TRBV7-9 and TRBJ2-7; 11 positions agree with TRBD1. V trimming: 5 bases; J trimming: 7 bases; junction bases outside the gene matches: 10. The CDR3 has 15 residues. Germline CDR1 SEHNR, CDR2 FQNEAQ (reference sequence). The CDR3 here is CASSASGQGAREQYF. CDR3 nucleotides: TGTGCCAGCAGCGCCAGCGGACAGGGGGCGAGAGAGCAGTACTTC.

The chain uses TRBV7-9 and TRBJ1-4, with no clear D. The germline V gene encodes CDR1 SEHNR and CDR2 FQNEAQ (reference sequence). V was cut by 5 bases and J by 0 bases, with 4 bases left in between. The CDR3 totals 13 residues. CDR3 sequence: CASSEATNEKLFF. The CDR3 region has the DNA TGTGCCAGCAGCGAAGCAACTAATGAAAAACTGTTTTTT.

The chain is built from TRBV23-1 and TRBJ1-1; weak D call: TRBD1 (6 bases). TRBV23-1 is sorted into the ORF group, with uncertain function. Trimming removed 4 bases from V and 3 bases from J, with 15 bases in between. The CDR3 length is 15 residues. The CDR3 coding sequence is TGCGCCAGCAGTCCCCGATCGACAGGTCACACTGAAGCTTTCTTT. Amino acids: CASSPRSTGHTEAFF.

The CDR3 DNA follows: TGTGCCAGCAGTTTGAGGAGAACATACGAAAATGAGCAGTTCTTC. Translated, it gives CASSLRRTYENEQFF. This chain uses TRBV28 with TRBJ2-1; D remains ambiguous. The ends were cut back, 3 bases at V and 7 bases at J, with 16 bases in the middle. CDR3 length equals 15 residues. CDR1 MDHEN and CDR2 SYDVKM come from the germline V gene.

The V gene is TRBV13, the J gene TRBJ2-3; D is undetermined. The CDR3 has 10 residues. The V end was cut by 6 bases, the J end by 4 bases, with 2 bases between. Germline values: CDR1 PRHDT, CDR2 FYEKMQ (reference sequence). The DNA for the CDR3 is TGTGCCAGCAGATCAGATACGCAGTATTTT. As protein: CASRSDTQYF. The whole variable domain, remainder taken from reference TRBV13 and TRBJ2-3, is AAGVIQSPRHLIKEKRETATLKCYPIPRHDTVYWYQQGPGQDPQFLISFYEKMQSDKGSIPDRFSAQQFSDYHSELNMSSLELGDSALYFCASRSDTQYFGPGTRLTVL.

The chain couples TRBV5-1 to TRBJ2-1, with D maybe TRBD2 (6 bases). CDR3 length: 15 amino acids. Germline CDR1 SGHRS, CDR2 YFSETQ. V gave up 6 bases and J gave up 0 bases, with 13 bases separating them. CDR3 coding DNA: TGCGCCAGCAACCTGGACGGGAGCTCCTACAATGAGCAGTTCTTC. Protein product: CASNLDGSSYNEQFF.

The rearrangement uses TRBV11-2 and TRBJ2-5, with 9 positions matching TRBD2. The V segment lost 11 bases and the J segment 1 base; nucleotides outside the gene matches: 17. Germline CDR1 is SGHAT and CDR2 is FQNNGV. The CDR3 totals 17 residues. The CDR3: CAGIAGVRRRLQETQYF. CDR3 in DNA: TGTGCCGGAATAGCGGGAGTTCGAAGGAGGCTCCAAGAGACCCAGTACTTC.

This clone was recorded once. The chain has TRBV7-8 and TRBJ1-6; D gene unclear. This CDR3 comprises 14 residues. Trimming cost V 2 bases and J 10 bases, with 12 bases left between them. CDR1 is SGHVS and CDR2 is FQNEAQ in the germline V gene. In DNA form, the CDR3 reads TGTGCCAGCAGCTTATACGCTGGCTTATCACCCCTCCACTTT. Encoded protein: CASSLYAGLSPLHF.

J is TRBJ1-6 and V is TRBV6-5; perhaps TRBD1 as D (6 bases). Per the germline V gene, CDR1 is MNHEY and CDR2 is SVGAGI. Trimming cost V 6 bases and J 9 bases, with 12 bases left between them. This CDR3 has 13 amino acids. The DNA of the CDR3 is TGTGCCAGCAGCGTCTCGGACAGTTCACCCCTCCACTTT. This encodes CASSVSDSSPLHF.

The chain carries TRBV27 and TRBJ1-4, with 8 positions matching TRBD1. This CDR3 has 16 amino acids. Germline-derived CDR1 and CDR2 are MNHEY and SMNVEV (reference sequence). The V gene end was trimmed by 4 bases and the J gene end by 4 bases; junction bases not matched to a gene: 8. The CDR3 bases are TGTGCCAGCAGTTCGTCGGACAGGGAGGATAATGAAAAACTGTTTTTT. This translates into CASSSSDREDNEKLFF.

This chain connects TRBV11-1 to TRBJ2-2; no clear D. This CDR3 region has 14 residues. Germline lookup yields CDR1 SGHAT and CDR2 FQDESV (reference sequence). V was cut by 5 bases and J by 0 bases, with 7 bases left in between. CDR3 in amino acids: CASSLWANTGELFF. CDR3 in DNA: TGTGCCAGCAGCCTCTGGGCGAACACCGGGGAGCTGTTTTTT.